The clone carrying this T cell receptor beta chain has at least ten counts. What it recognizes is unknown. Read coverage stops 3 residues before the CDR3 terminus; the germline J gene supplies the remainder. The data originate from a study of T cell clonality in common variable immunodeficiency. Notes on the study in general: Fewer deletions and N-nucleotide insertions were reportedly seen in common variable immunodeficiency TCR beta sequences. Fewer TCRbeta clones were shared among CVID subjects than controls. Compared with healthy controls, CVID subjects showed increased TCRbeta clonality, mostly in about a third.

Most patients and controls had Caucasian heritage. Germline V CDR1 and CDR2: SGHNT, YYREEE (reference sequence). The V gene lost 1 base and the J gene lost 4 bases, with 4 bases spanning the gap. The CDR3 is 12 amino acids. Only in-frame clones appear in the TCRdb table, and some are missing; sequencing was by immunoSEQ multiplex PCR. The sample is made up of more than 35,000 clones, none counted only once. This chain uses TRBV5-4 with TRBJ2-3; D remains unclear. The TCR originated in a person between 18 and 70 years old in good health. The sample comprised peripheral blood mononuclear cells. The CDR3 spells CASSLTADTQYF. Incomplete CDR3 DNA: TGTGCCAGCAGCTTGACGGCAGATACG.